This entry concerns a single T cell receptor beta chain. Its specificity is unknown. There are 13 residues in the CDR3. Germline CDR1 and CDR2: MNHEY and SMNVEV (reference sequence). The V gene lost 8 bases and the J gene lost 1 base, with 11 bases spanning the gap. Positive magnetic bead selection was used to isolate CD4+ and CD8+ cells; purity was checked by flow cytometry. Repertoires were generated with immunoSEQ multiplex PCR, while TCRdb's copy carries only in-frame clones and drops some. The sample lists 2,000 to 2,500 clones, 60% to 80% occurring once. The data originate from a study of somatic mutations in cytotoxic T cells in rheumatoid arthritis. Study findings and constraints: Nobody had found out which antigens the expanded CD8+ clones targeted. The slight TRBV07 underrepresentation in rheumatoid arthritis patients received no adjustment for multiple comparisons.

The material sequenced was CD8+ T cells sorted from blood. This TCR derives from a man aged 65 to 79 with rheumatoid arthritis. This rearrangement joins TRBV27 to TRBJ1-1; D is unclear. DNA of the CDR3: TGTGCCAGCGGCTTCAACCCGAACACTGAAGCTTTCTTT. It encodes CASGFNPNTEAFF.